This TCR beta chain was captured in a study of blood T cell repertoires in COVID-19. In the study overall: Whether acute or convalescent, the COVID-19 samples came from the United States, Italy and Spain. PBMCs, B-cell-depleted T cells, or T cells provided the cDNA or gDNA that made up the material.

The table came from immunoSEQ multiplex PCR; TCRdb's copy has only in-frame clones and leaves some out. The table has approximately 200,000 clones, roughly 82% seen once. This clone was found a few times. Those enrolled, adults aged roughly 18 to 100 years, came from fewer than 25 US areas. CDR1 and CDR2 from the germline V gene are LNHDA and SQIVND (reference sequence). The CDR3 length is 15 residues. V trimming: 5 bases; J trimming: 4 bases; junction bases outside the gene matches: 9. This receptor was obtained from a man aged 35-49 years who had recovered from COVID-19. This chain connects TRBV19 to TRBJ1-2; 8 bases are shared with TRBD1. Sequencing input: PBMCs or T cells enriched from blood (not recorded which). CDR3 amino acids: CASSPPDRDSYGYTF. The CDR3 bases are TGTGCCAGTAGTCCTCCGGACAGGGACAGCTATGGCTACACCTTC. Full variable domain (missing parts from reference TRBV19 and TRBJ1-2): DGGITQSPKYLFRKEGQNVTLSCEQNLNHDAMYWYRQDPGQGLRLIYYSQIVNDFQKGDIAEGYSVSREKKESFPLTVTSAQKNPTAFYLCASSPPDRDSYGYTFGSGTRLTVV.